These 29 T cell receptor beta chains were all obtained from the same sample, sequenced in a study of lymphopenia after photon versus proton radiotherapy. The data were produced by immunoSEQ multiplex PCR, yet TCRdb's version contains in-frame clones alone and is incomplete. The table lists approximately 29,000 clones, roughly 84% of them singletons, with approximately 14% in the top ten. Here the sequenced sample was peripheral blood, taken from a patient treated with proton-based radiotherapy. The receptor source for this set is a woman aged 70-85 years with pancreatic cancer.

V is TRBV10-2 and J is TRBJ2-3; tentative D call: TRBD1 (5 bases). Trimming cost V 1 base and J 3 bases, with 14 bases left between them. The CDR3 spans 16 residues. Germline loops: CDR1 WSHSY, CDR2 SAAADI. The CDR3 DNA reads TGCGCCAGCAGTGAGTTGGTCAGGGTGAGGACAGATACGCAGTATTTT. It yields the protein CASSELVRVRTDTQYF.

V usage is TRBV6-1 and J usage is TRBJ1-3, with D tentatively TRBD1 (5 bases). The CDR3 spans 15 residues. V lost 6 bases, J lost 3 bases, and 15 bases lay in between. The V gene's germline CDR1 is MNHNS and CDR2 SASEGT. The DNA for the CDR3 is TGTGCCAGCAGGGGCAGGGCTAATGGTGGAAACACCATATATTTT. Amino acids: CASRGRANGGNTIYF.

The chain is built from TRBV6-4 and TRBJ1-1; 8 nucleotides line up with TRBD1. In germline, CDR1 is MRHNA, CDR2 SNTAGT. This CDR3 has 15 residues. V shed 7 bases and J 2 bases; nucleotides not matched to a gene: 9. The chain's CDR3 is CASIGRTGRNTEAFF. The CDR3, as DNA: TGTGCCAGCATTGGACGGACAGGGAGAAACACTGAAGCTTTCTTT.

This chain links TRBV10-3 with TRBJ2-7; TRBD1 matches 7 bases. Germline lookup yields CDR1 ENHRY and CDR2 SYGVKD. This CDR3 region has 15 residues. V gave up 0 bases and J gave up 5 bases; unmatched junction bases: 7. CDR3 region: CAISESRGQGDEQYF. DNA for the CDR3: TGTGCCATCAGTGAGTCAAGGGGGCAGGGAGACGAGCAGTACTTC.

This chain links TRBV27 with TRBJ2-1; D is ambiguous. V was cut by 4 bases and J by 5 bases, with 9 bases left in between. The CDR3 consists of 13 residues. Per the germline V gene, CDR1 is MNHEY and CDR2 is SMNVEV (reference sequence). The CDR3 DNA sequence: TGTGCCAGCAGTTATCTCTCAAACAATGAGCAGTTCTTC. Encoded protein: CASSYLSNNEQFF.

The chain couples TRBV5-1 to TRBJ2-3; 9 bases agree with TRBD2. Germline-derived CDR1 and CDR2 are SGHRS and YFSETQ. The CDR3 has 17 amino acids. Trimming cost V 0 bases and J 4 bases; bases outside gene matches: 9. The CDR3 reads CASSLGSSGSSPDTQYF. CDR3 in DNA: TGCGCCAGCAGCTTGGGAAGTAGCGGGAGTTCCCCAGATACGCAGTATTTT.

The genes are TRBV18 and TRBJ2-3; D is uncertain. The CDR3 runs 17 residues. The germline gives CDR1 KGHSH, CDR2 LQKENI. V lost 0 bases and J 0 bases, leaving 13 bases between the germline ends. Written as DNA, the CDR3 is TGTGCCAGCTCACCACCCAAGGGCTGGGTCAGCACAGATACGCAGTATTTT. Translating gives CASSPPKGWVSTDTQYF.

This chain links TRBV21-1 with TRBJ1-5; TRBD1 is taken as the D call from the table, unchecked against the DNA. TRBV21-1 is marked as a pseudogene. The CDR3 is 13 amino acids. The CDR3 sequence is CASTRTGRQPQHF. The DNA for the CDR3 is TGTGCCAGCACCCGGACAGGGAGGCAGCCCCAGCATTTT.

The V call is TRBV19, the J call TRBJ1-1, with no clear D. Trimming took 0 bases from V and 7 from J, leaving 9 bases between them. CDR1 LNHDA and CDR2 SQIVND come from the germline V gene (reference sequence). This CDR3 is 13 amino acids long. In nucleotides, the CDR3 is TGTGCCAGTAGTATAGATGGAATGGGTGAAGCTTTCTTT. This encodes CASSIDGMGEAFF.

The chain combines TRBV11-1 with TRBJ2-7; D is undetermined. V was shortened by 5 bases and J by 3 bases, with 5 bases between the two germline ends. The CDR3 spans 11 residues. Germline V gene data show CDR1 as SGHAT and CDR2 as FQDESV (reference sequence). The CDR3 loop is CASSISYEQYF. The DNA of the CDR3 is TGTGCCAGCAGCATCAGCTACGAGCAGTACTTC.

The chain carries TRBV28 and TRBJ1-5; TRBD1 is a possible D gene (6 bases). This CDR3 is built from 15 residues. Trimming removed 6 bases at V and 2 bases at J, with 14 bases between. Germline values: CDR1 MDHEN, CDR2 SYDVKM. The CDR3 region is CASSASRGGNQPQHF. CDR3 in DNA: TGTGCCAGCAGCGCTTCCAGGGGAGGCAATCAGCCCCAGCATTTT. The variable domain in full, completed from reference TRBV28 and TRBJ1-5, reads DVKVTQSSRYLVKRTGEKVFLECVQDMDHENMFWYRQDPGLGLRLIYFSYDVKMKEKGDIPEGYSVSREKKERFSLILESASTNQTSMYLCASSASRGGNQPQHFGDGTRLSIL.

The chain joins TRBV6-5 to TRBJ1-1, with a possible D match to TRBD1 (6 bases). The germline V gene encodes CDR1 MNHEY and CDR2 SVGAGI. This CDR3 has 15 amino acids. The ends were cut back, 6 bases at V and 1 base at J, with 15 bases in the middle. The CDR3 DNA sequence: TGTGCCAGCAGGCAAACAGGGTTCAAGAACACTGAAGCTTTCTTT. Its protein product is CASRQTGFKNTEAFF.

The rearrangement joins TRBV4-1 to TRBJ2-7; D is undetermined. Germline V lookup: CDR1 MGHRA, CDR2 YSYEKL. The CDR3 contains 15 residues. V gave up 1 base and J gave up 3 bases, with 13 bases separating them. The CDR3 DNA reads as TGCGCCAGCAGCCAAGGACCCCATTCCAGCTACGAGCAGTACTTC. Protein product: CASSQGPHSSYEQYF.

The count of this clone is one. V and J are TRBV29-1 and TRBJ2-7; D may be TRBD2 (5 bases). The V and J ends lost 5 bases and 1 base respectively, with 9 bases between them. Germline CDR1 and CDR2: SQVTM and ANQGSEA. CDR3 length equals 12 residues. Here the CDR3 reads CSVSEGSYEQYF. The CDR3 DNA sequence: TGCAGCGTTTCTGAGGGATCCTACGAGCAGTACTTC.

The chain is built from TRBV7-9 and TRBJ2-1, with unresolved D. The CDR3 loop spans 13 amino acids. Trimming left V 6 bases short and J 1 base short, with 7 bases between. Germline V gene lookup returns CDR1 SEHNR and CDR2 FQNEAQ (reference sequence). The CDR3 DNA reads TGTGCCAGCAGTCTTGGGTCCTACAATGAGCAGTTCTTC. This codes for CASSLGSYNEQFF.

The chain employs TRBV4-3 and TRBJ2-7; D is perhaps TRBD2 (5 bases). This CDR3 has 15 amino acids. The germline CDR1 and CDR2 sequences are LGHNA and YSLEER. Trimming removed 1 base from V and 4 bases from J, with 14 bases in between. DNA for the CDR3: TGCGCCAGCAGCCAAGCACGGGGTCTTTTATACGAGCAGTACTTC. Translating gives CASSQARGLLYEQYF.

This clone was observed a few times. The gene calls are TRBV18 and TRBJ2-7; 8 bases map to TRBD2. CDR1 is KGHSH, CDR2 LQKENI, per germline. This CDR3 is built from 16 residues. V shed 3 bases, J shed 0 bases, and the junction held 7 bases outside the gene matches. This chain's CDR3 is CASSPGSGAFSYEQYF. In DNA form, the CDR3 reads TGTGCCAGCTCACCGGGTAGCGGGGCCTTCTCCTACGAGCAGTACTTC.

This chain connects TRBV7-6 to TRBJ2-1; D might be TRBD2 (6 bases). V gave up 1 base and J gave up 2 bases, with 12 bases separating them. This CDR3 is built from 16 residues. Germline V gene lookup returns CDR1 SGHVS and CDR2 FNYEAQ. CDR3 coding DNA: TGTGCCAGCAGCTTAGGCTATAGCGGACCCTACAATGAGCAGTTCTTC. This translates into CASSLGYSGPYNEQFF.

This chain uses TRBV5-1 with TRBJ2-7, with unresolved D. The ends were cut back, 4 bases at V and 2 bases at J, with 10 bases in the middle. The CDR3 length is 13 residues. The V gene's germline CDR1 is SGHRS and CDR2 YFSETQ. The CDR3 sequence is CASSRDTPYEQYF. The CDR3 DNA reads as TGCGCCAGCAGCAGAGACACCCCCTACGAGCAGTACTTC.

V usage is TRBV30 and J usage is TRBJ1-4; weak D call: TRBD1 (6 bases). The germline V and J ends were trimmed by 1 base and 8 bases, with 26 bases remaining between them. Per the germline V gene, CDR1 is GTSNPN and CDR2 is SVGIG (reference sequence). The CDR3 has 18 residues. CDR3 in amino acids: CAWSDMGGLGAVGEKLFF. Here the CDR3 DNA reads TGTGCCTGGAGTGATATGGGGGGTTTGGGGGCAGTTGGCGAAAAACTGTTTTTT.

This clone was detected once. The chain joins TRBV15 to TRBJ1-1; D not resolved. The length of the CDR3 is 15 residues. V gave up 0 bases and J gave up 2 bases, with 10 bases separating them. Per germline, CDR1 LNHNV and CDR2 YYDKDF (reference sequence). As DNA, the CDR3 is TGTGCCACCAGCAGAGAGGGTAACAGCAACACTGAAGCTTTCTTT. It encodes CATSREGNSNTEAFF.

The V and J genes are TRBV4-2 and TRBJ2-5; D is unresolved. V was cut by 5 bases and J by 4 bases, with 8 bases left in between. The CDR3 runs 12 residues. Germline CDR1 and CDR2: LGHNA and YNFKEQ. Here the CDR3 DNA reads TGTGCCAGCAGCGCCCTTGGAGAGACCCAGTACTTC. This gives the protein CASSALGETQYF.

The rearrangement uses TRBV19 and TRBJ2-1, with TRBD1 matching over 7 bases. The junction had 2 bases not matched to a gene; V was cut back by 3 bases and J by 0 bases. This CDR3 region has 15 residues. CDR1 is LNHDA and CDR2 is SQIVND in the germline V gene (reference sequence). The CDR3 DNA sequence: TGTGCCAGTAGTATTGGACAGGCCTCCTACAATGAGCAGTTCTTC. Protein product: CASSIGQASYNEQFF.

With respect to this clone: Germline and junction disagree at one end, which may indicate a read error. CDR3 sequence: CASSLAGGTDTQYF. CDR3 nucleotide sequence: TGTGCTAGCAGCTTAGCGGGAGGCACAGATACGCAGTATTTT. The rearrangement links TRBV7-7 to TRBJ2-3, with 9 nucleotides matching TRBD2. Germline-derived CDR1 and CDR2 are SSHAT and FNYEAQ (reference sequence). This CDR3 has 14 amino acids.

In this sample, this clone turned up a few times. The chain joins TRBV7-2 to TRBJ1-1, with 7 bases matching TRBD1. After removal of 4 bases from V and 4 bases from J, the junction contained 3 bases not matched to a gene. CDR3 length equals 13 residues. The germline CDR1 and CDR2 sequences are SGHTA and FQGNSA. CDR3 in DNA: TGTGCCAGCAGCTCAGGGACAGCCACTGAAGCTTTCTTT. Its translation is CASSSGTATEAFF.

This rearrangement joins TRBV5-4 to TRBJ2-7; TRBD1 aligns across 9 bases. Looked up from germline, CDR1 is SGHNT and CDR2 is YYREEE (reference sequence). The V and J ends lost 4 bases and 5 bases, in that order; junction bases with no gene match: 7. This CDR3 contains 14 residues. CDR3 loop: CASSSRDRVHEQYF. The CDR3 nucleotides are TGTGCCAGCAGCAGCCGGGACAGGGTCCACGAGCAGTACTTC.

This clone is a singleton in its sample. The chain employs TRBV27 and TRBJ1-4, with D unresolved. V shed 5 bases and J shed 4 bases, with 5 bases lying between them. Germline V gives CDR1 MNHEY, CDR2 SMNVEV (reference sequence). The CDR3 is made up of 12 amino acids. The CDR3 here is CASSTFNEKLFF. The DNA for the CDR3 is TGTGCCAGCAGTACCTTTAATGAAAAACTGTTTTTT.

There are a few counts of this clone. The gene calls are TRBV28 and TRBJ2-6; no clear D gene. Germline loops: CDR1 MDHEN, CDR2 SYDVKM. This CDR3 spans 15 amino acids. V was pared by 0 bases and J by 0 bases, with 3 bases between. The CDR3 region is CASSLWASGANVLTF. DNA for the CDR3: TGTGCCAGCAGTTTATGGGCCTCTGGGGCCAACGTCCTGACTTTC.

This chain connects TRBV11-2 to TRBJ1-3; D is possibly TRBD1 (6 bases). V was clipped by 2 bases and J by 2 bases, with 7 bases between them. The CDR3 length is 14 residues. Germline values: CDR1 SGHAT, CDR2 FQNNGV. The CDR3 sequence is CASSLNRAGNTIYF. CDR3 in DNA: TGTGCCAGCAGCTTAAACAGGGCTGGAAACACCATATATTTT.